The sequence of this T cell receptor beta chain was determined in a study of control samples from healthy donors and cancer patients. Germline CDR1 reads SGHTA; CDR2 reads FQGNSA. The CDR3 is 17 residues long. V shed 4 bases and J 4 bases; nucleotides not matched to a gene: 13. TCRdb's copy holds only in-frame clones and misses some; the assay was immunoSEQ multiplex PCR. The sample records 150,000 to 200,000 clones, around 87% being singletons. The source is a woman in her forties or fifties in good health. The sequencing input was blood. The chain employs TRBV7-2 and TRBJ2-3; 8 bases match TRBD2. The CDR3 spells CASSSTYAGGGPDTQYF. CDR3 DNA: TGTGCCAGCAGCTCGACCTACGCCGGGGGGGGACCAGATACGCAGTATTTT.